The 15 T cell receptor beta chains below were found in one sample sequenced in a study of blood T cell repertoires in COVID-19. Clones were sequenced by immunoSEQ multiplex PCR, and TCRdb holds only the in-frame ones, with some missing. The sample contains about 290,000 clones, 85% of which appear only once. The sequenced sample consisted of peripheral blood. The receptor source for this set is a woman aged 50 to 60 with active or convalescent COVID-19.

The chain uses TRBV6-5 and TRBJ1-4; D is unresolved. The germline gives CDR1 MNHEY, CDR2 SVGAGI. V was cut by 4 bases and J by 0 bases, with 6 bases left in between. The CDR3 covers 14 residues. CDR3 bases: TGTGCCAGCAGTTCAGACACAACTAATGAAAAACTGTTTTTT. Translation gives CASSSDTTNEKLFF.

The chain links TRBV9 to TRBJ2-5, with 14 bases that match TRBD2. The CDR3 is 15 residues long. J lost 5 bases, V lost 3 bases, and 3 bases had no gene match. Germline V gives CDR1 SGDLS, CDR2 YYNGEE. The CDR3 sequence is CASSGTSGRQETQYF. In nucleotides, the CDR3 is TGTGCCAGCAGCGGGACTAGCGGGAGGCAGGAGACCCAGTACTTC.

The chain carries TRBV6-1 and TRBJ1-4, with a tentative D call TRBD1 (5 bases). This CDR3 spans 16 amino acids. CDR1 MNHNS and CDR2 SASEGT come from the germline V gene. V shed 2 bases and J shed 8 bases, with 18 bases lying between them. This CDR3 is CASSETPGGLGEKLFF. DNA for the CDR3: TGTGCCAGCAGTGAAACTCCGGGGGGGTTGGGGGAAAAACTGTTTTTT.

In nucleotides, the CDR3 is TGTGCCAGCCTAAGGGCAGGGCGAGTGAACACTGAAGCTTTCTTT. Translating it yields CASLRAGRVNTEAFF. This chain links TRBV27 with TRBJ1-1, with D perhaps matching TRBD1 (5 bases). V lost 8 bases to trimming and J lost 0 bases, with 16 bases between them. Germline V gives CDR1 MNHEY, CDR2 SMNVEV (reference sequence). This CDR3 has 15 residues.

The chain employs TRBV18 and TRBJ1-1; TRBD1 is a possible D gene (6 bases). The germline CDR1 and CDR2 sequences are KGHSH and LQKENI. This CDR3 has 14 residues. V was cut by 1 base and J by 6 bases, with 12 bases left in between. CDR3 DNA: TGTGCCAGCTCACCACTTGGGGAGGGGGCTGAAGCTTTCTTT. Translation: CASSPLGEGAEAFF.

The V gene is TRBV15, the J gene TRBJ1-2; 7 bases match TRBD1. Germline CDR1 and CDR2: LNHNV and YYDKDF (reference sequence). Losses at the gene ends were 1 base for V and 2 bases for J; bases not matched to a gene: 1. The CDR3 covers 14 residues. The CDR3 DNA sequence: TGTGCCACCAGCAGAGGGGGACAGAACTATGGCTACACCTTC. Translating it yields CATSRGGQNYGYTF.

The DNA of the CDR3 is TGCAGCGTCCAAGTGGGACAGATGAACACTGAAGCTTTCTTT. This codes for CSVQVGQMNTEAFF. The chain is built from TRBV29-1 and TRBJ1-1; the match to TRBD1 covers 7 bases. CDR1 is SQVTM and CDR2 is ANQGSEA in the germline V gene. The length of the CDR3 is 14 residues. V was clipped by 6 bases and J by 0 bases; unmatched bases: 7. Together with reference TRBV29-1 and TRBJ1-1, the CDR3 gives the full variable domain: SAVISQKPSRDICQRGTSLTIQCQVDSQVTMMFWYRQQPGQSLTLIATANQGSEATYESGFVIDKFPISRPNLTFSTLTVSNMSPEDSSIYLCSVQVGQMNTEAFFGQGTRLTVV.

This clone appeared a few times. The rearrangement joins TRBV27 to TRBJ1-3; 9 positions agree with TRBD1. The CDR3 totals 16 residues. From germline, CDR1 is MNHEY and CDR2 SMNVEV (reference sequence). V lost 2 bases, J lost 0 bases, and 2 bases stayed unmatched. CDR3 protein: CASSLTGQGSGNTIYF. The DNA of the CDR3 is TGTGCCAGCAGTTTAACGGGACAGGGCTCTGGAAACACCATATATTTT.

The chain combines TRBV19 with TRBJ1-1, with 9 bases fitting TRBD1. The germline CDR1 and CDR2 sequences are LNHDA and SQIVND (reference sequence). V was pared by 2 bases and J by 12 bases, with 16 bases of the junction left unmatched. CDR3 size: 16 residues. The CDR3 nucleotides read TGTGCCAGTAGTATAAGTACGGGGACAGGGACCCCTCCGTCTTTCTTT. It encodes CASSISTGTGTPPSFF.

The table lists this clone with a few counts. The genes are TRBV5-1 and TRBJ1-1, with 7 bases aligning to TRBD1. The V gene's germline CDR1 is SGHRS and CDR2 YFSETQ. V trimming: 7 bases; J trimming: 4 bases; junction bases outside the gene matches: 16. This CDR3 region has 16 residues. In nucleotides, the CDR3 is TGCGCCAGCTGTTCCTTCGACAGGGCTGACCTCACTGAAGCTTTCTTT. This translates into CASCSFDRADLTEAFF. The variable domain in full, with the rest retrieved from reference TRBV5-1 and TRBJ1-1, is KAGVTQTPRYLIKTRGQQVTLSCSPISGHRSVSWYQQTPGQGLQFLFEYFSETQRNKGNFPGRFSGRQFSNSRSEMNVSTLELGDSALYLCASCSFDRADLTEAFFGQGTRLTVV.

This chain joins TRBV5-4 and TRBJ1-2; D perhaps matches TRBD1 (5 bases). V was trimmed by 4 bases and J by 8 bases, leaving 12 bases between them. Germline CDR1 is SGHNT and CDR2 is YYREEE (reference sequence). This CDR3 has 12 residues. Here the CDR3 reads CASSGGGHGYTF. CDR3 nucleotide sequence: TGTGCCAGCAGCGGGGGGGGTCACGGCTACACCTTC.

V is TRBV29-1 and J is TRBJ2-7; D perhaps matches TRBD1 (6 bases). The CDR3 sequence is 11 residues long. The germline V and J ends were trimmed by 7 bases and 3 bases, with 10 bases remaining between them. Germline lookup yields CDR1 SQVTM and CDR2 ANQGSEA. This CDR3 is CSGQTGYEQYF. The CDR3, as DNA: TGCAGCGGTCAGACAGGCTACGAGCAGTACTTC.

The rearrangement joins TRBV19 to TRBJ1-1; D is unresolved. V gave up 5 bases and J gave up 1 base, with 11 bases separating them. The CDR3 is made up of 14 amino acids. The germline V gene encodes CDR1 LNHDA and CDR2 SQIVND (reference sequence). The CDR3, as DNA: TGTGCCAGTAGTCTTCAACGGGGGAACACTGAAGCTTTCTTT. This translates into CASSLQRGNTEAFF. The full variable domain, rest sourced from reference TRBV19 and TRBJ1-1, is DGGITQSPKYLFRKEGQNVTLSCEQNLNHDAMYWYRQDPGQGLRLIYYSQIVNDFQKGDIAEGYSVSREKKESFPLTVTSAQKNPTAFYLCASSLQRGNTEAFFGQGTRLTVV.

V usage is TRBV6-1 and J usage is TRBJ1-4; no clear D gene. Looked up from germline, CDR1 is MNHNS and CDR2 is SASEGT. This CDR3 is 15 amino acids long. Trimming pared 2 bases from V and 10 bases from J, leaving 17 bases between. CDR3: CASSEWASRHGKLFF. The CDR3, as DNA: TGTGCCAGCAGTGAATGGGCGTCCCGACATGGAAAACTGTTTTTT.

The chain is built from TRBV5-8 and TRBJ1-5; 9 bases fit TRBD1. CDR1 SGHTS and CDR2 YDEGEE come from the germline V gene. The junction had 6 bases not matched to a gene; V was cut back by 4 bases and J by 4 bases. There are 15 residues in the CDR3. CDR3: CASSRGQGNNQPQHF. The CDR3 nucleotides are TGTGCCAGCAGCCGAGGACAGGGGAATAATCAGCCCCAGCATTTT.